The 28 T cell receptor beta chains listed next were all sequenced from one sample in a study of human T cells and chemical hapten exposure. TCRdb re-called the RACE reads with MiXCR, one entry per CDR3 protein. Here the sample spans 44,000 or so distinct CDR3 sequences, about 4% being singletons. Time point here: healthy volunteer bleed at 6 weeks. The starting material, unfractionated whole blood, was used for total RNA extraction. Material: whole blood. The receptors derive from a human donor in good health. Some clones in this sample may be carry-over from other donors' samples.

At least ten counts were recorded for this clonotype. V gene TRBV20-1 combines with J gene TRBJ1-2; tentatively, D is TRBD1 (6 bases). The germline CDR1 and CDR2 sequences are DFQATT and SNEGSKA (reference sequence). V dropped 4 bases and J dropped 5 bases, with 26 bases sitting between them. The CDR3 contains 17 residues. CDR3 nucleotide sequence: TGCAGTGCTAACTACTACCGACGAGGGACACCCGCTTATGGCTACACCTTC. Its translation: CSANYYRRGTPAYGYTF.

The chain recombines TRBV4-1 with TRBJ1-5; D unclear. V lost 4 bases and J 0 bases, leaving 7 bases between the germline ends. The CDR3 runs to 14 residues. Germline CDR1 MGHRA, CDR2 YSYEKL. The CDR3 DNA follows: TGCGCCAGCAGCCCAGTCTATAGCAATCAGCCCCAGCATTTT. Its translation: CASSPVYSNQPQHF.

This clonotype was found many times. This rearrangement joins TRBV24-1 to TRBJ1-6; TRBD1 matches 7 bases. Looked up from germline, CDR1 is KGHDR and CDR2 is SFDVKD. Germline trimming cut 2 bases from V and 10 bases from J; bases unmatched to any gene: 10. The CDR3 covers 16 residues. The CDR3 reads CATSDSRTGSKSPLHF. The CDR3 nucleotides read TGTGCCACCAGTGATTCCCGGACAGGATCCAAGTCACCCCTCCACTTT.

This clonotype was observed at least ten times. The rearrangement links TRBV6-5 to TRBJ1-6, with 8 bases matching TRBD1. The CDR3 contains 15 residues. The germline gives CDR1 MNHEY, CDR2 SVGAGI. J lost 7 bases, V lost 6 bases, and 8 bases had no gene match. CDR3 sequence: CASRPDRGENSPLHF. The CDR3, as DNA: TGTGCCAGCAGACCCGACAGGGGCGAGAATTCACCCCTCCACTTT.

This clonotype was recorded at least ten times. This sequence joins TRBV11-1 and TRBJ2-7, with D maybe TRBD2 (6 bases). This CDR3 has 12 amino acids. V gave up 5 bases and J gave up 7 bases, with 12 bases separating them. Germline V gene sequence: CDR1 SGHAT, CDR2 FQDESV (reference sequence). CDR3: CASSPTRREQYF. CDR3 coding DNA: TGTGCCAGCAGCCCGACTAGAAGAGAGCAGTACTTC.

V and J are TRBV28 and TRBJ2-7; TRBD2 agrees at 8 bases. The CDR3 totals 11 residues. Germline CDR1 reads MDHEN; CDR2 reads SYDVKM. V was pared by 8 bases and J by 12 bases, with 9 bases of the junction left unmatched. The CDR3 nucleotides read TGTGCCAGCGGTCGGGGTCGGGGGGGGTACTTC. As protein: CASGRGRGGYF.

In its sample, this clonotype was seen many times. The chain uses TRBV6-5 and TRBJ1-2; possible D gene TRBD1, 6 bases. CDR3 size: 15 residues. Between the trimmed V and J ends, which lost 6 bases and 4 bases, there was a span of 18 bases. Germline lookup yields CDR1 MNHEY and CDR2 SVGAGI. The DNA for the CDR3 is TGTGCCAGCAGCCGTCTAGGGAGGGGGACCTATGGCTACACCTTC. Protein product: CASSRLGRGTYGYTF.

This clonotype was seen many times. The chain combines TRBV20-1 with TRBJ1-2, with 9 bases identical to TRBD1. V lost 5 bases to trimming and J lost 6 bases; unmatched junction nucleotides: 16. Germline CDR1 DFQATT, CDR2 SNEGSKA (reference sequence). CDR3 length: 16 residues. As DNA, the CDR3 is TGCAGTGCTCGACCAATGGACAGGGGATTTAGAGATGGCTACACCTTC. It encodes CSARPMDRGFRDGYTF.

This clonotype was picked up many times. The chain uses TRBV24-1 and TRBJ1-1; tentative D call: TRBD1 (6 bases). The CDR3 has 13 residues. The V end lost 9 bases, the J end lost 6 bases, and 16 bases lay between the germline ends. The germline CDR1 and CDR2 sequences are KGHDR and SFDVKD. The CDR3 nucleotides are TGTGCCACCGCGACAGGCCCCTACCCTGAAGCTTTCTTT. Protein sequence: CATATGPYPEAFF.

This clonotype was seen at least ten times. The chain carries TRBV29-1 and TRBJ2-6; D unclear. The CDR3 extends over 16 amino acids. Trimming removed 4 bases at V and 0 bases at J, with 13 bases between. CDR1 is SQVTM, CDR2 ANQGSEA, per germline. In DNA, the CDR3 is TGCAGCGTTGTTGGGGAACCGAGCTCTGGGGCCAACGTCCTGACTTTC. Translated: CSVVGEPSSGANVLTF.

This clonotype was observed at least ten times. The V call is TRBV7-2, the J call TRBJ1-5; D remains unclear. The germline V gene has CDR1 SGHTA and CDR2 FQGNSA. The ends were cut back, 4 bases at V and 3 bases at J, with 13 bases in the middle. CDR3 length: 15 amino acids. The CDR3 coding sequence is TGTGCCAGCAGCTCTACGTCTGGCCACAATCAGCCCCAGCATTTT. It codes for CASSSTSGHNQPQHF.

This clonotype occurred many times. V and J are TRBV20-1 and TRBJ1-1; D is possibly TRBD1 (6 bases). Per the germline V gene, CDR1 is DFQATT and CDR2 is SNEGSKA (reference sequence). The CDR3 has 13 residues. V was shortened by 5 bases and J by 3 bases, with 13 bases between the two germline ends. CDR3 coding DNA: TGCAGTGCTGGGTTGGCAGGGGACACTGAAGCTTTCTTT. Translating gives CSAGLAGDTEAFF.

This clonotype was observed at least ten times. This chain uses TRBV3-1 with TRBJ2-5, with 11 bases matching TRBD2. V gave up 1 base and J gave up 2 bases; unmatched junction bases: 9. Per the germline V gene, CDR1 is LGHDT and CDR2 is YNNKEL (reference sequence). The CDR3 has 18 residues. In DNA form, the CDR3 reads TGTGCCAGCAGCCAAGTGGGACTAGCGGAACACCATCAAGAGACCCAGTACTTC. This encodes CASSQVGLAEHHQETQYF.

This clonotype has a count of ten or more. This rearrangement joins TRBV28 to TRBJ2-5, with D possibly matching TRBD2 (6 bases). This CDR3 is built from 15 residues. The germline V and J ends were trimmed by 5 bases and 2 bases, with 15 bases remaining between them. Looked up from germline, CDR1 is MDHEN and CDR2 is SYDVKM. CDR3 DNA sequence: TGTGCCAGCAGTAGGGGCTCGGAGGGACAAGAGACCCAGTACTTC. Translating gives CASSRGSEGQETQYF.

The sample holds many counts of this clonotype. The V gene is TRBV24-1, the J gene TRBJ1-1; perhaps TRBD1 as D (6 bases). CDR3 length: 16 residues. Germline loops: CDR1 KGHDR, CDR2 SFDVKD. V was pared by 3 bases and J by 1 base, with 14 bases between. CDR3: CATSDDSQGGNTEAFF. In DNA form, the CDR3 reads TGTGCCACCAGTGATGACTCACAGGGAGGGAACACTGAAGCTTTCTTT.

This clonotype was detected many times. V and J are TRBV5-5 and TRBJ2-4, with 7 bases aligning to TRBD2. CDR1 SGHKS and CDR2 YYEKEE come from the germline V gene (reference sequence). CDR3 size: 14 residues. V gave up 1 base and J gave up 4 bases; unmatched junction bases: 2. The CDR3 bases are TGTGCCAGCAGCTTGTCAGCGGGAAAAAACATTCAGTACTTC. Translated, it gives CASSLSAGKNIQYF.

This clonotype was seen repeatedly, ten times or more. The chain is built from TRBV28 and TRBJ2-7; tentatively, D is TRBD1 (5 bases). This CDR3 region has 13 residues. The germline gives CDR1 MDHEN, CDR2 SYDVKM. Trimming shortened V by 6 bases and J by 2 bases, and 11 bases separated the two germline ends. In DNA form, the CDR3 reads TGTGCCAGCAGACAGGTCTCTACCTACGAGCAGTACTTC. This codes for CASRQVSTYEQYF.

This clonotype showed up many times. CDR3 coding DNA: TGTGCCAGCAGTCGAGGGACGAGCTCCTACAATGAGCAGTTCTTC. Translating it yields CASSRGTSSYNEQFF. This chain joins TRBV27 and TRBJ2-1; D is perhaps TRBD1 or TRBD2 (5 bases each). V was clipped by 5 bases and J by 0 bases, with 11 bases between them. Germline V gives CDR1 MNHEY, CDR2 SMNVEV (reference sequence). The CDR3 length is 15 residues.

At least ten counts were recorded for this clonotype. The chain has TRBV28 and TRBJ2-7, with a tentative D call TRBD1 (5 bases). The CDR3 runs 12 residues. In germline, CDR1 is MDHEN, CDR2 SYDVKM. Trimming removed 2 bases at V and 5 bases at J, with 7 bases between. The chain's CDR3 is CASSLRGDEQYF. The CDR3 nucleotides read TGTGCCAGCAGTTTAAGGGGCGACGAGCAGTACTTC.

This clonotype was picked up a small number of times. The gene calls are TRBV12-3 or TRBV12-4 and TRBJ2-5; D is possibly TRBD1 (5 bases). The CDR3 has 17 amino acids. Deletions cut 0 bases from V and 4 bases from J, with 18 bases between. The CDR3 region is CASSLAAIGARRETQYF. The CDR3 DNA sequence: TGTGCCAGCAGTTTAGCAGCGATAGGGGCAAGACGAGAGACCCAGTACTTC.

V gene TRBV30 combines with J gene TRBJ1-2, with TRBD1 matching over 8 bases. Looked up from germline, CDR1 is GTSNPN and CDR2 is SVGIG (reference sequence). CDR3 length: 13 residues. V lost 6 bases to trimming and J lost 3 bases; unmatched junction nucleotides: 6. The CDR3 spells CACTQTGDYGYTF. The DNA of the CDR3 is TGTGCCTGCACCCAGACAGGGGACTATGGCTACACCTTC.

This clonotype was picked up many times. The CDR3 DNA sequence: TGCAGCGTCGAGGGACAGGTCAACAACCTGGGGACCCAGTACTTC. This gives the protein CSVEGQVNNLGTQYF. This sequence joins TRBV29-1 and TRBJ2-5, with 8 positions matching TRBD1. CDR3 length: 15 amino acids. CDR1 and CDR2 from the germline V gene are SQVTM and ANQGSEA. Trimming cost V 6 bases and J 7 bases; bases outside gene matches: 16.

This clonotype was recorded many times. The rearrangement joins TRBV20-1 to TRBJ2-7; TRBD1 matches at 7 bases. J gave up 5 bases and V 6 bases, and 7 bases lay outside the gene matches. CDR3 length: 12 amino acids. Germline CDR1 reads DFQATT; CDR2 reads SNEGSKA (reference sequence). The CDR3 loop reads CSAITGDHEQYF. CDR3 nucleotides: TGCAGTGCCATTACAGGGGACCACGAGCAGTACTTC.

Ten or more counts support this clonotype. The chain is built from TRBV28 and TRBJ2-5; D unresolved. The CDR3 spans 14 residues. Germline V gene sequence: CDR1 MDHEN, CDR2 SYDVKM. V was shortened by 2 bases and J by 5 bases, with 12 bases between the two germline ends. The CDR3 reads CASSLIRKGETQYF. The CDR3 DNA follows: TGTGCCAGCAGTTTAATACGCAAAGGCGAGACCCAGTACTTC.

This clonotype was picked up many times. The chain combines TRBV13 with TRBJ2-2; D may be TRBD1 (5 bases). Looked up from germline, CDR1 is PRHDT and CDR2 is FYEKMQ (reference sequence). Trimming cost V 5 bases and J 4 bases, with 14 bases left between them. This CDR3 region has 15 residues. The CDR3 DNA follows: TGTGCCAGCAGCGGCTTCACAGGTCCCACCGGGGAGCTGTTTTTT. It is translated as CASSGFTGPTGELFF. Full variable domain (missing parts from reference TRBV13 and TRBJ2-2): AAGVIQSPRHLIKEKRETATLKCYPIPRHDTVYWYQQGPGQDPQFLISFYEKMQSDKGSIPDRFSAQQFSDYHSELNMSSLELGDSALYFCASSGFTGPTGELFFGEGSRLTVL.

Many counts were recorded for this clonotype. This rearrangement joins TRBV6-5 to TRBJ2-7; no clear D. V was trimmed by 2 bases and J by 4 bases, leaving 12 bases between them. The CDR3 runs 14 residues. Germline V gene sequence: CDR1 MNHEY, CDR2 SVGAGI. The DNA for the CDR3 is TGTGCCAGCAGTTACGCGGCGGAGCATTACGAGCAGTACTTC. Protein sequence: CASSYAAEHYEQYF.

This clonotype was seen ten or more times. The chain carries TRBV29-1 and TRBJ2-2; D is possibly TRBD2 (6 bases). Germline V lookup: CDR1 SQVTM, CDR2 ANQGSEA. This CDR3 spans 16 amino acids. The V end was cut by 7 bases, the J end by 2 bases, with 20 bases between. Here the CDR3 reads CSAGTSVSYNTGELFF. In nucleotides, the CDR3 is TGCAGCGCCGGGACTTCGGTATCATACAACACCGGGGAGCTGTTTTTT.

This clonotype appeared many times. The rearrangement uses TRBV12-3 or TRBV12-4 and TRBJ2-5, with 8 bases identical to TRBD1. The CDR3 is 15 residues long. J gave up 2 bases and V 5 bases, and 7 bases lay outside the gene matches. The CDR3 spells CASSHSQGAQETQYF. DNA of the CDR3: TGTGCCAGCAGTCACTCGCAGGGGGCTCAAGAGACCCAGTACTTC.